These 14 T cell receptor beta chains came from one sample sequenced in a study of blood T cell repertoires in COVID-19. Method: immunoSEQ multiplex PCR; TCRdb's copy keeps in-frame clones and lacks some. This table has fewer than 250,000 clones, nearly 85% appearing once. Input material: peripheral blood. These TCRs come from a human donor in a cohort sampled during active COVID-19.

DNA for the CDR3: TGCGCCAGCAGTGAGGTGGCTAGCGGGGGCCGGGACAATGAGCAGTTCTTC. Encoded protein: CASSEVASGGRDNEQFF. This chain uses TRBV10-1 with TRBJ2-1; 10 bases align to TRBD2. The CDR3 sequence is 17 residues long. From germline, CDR1 is WNHNN and CDR2 SYGVQD (reference sequence). V gave up 2 bases and J gave up 5 bases; unmatched junction bases: 9.

The V gene is TRBV5-8, the J gene TRBJ1-1; the D is unclear. The CDR3 length is 16 residues. Trimming stripped 0 bases from V and 4 bases from J, with 16 bases between. Germline V gene sequence: CDR1 SGHTS, CDR2 YDEGEE. For the CDR3, the DNA is TGTGCCAGCAGCTTGGGGCTTGGGGAGAAAACCACTGAAGCTTTCTTT. Encoded protein: CASSLGLGEKTTEAFF.

This clone was detected once. V is TRBV7-3 and J is TRBJ2-4; 7 bases line up with TRBD1. V trimming: 4 bases; J trimming: 8 bases; junction bases outside the gene matches: 8. The germline CDR1 and CDR2 sequences are SGHTA and FQGTGA. This CDR3 region has 14 residues. The CDR3 spells CASSSRDSGDIQYF. The CDR3 DNA reads TGTGCCAGCAGCTCCCGGGACAGTGGGGACATTCAGTACTTC.

V and J are TRBV7-6 and TRBJ2-1; tentatively, D is TRBD2 (6 bases). V was shortened by 1 base and J by 8 bases, with 9 bases between the two germline ends. The germline V gene encodes CDR1 SGHVS and CDR2 FNYEAQ. The CDR3 is 13 amino acids. The CDR3 region has the DNA TGTGCCAGCAGCTTAGGCGGGACCGATGAGCAGTTCTTC. This codes for CASSLGGTDEQFF.

The chain couples TRBV27 to TRBJ2-3; 9 nucleotides align to TRBD1. Trimming removed 2 bases from V and 2 bases from J; junction bases left unmatched: 2. This CDR3 contains 15 residues. Looked up from germline, CDR1 is MNHEY and CDR2 is SMNVEV (reference sequence). CDR3 amino acids: CASSLDRGYTDTQYF. CDR3 sequence (DNA): TGTGCCAGCAGTTTAGACAGGGGGTACACAGATACGCAGTATTTT.

The J gene is TRBJ1-2, the V gene TRBV7-2, with D possibly being TRBD1 (6 bases). Trimming cost V 5 bases and J 4 bases, with 17 bases left between them. The CDR3 contains 15 residues. Germline-derived CDR1 and CDR2 are SGHTA and FQGNSA. CDR3: CASSPRTGSSYGYTF. The CDR3 DNA sequence: TGTGCCAGCAGCCCCCGCACAGGGAGCTCCTATGGCTACACCTTC.

V and J are TRBV27 and TRBJ2-7; D is unclear. There are 13 residues in the CDR3. Trimming cost V 7 bases and J 6 bases, with 16 bases left between them. Germline CDR1 is MNHEY and CDR2 is SMNVEV (reference sequence). The CDR3 coding sequence is TGTGCCAGCAACTCCGGAGACGGCCTCGAGCAGTACTTC. This gives the protein CASNSGDGLEQYF.

The CDR3 DNA reads TGTGCCAGCAGCCAAAGAGGGACAGTCTCCTACGAGCAGTACTTC. This translates into CASSQRGTVSYEQYF. The rearrangement joins TRBV3-1 (or the pseudogene TRBV3-2) to TRBJ2-7; TRBD1 matches 7 bases. V lost 2 bases and J lost 0; bases outside the gene matches: 4. The CDR3 contains 15 residues. Germline-derived CDR1 and CDR2 are LGHDT and YNNKEL (reference sequence).

V is TRBV7-2 and J is TRBJ2-1, with D tentatively TRBD2 (5 bases). The germline CDR1 and CDR2 sequences are SGHTA and FQGNSA. This CDR3 has 14 amino acids. Trimming cost V 7 bases and J 7 bases, with 17 bases left between them. The CDR3 DNA follows: TGTGCCAGCACCCGGGCTAGCCCTTTAAATGAGCAGTTCTTC. This encodes CASTRASPLNEQFF.

DNA of the CDR3: TGTGCCATCAATCGACAGGTCACCGGGGAGCTGTTTTTT. Translating it yields CAINRQVTGELFF. The V gene is TRBV10-3, the J gene TRBJ2-2, with a tentative D call TRBD1 (6 bases). Between the trimmed V and J ends, which lost 7 bases and 4 bases, there was a span of 10 bases. CDR1 and CDR2 from the germline V gene are ENHRY and SYGVKD. The CDR3 is 13 amino acids.

CDR3 bases: TGCAGCTCCCGGGATAACACTGAAGCTTTCTTT. Translating it yields CSSRDNTEAFF. The V call is TRBV29-1, the J call TRBJ1-1; no clear D. The V and J ends lost 8 bases and 2 bases respectively, with 9 bases between them. The CDR3 is made up of 11 amino acids. Germline assignment: CDR1 SQVTM and CDR2 ANQGSEA.

The chain employs TRBV5-1 and TRBJ2-7, with 9 bases matching TRBD1. After removal of 1 base from V and 0 bases from J, the junction contained 8 bases not matched to a gene. This CDR3 region has 17 residues. Germline values: CDR1 SGHRS, CDR2 YFSETQ. This CDR3 is CASSLPRTGAISYEQYF. The CDR3 DNA follows: TGCGCCAGCAGCTTGCCCAGGACAGGGGCTATCTCCTACGAGCAGTACTTC.

The chain links TRBV20-1 to TRBJ2-3, with 12 bases that match TRBD2. Trimming removed 3 bases from V and 3 bases from J; junction bases left unmatched: 7. The CDR3 is 16 amino acids. Germline-derived CDR1 and CDR2 are DFQATT and SNEGSKA (reference sequence). The CDR3 sequence is CSASTSGRISTDTQYF. CDR3 bases: TGCAGTGCTAGTACTAGCGGGAGGATTTCGACAGATACGCAGTATTTT.

This clone was recorded once. The CDR3 nucleotides are TGTGCTAGTGGCTTGAGCGGGTGGCAAGAGACCCAGTACTTC. Translation: CASGLSGWQETQYF. The chain couples TRBV12-5 to TRBJ2-5; D is perhaps TRBD2 (6 bases). From germline, CDR1 is LGHNT and CDR2 FRNRAP. The CDR3 is 14 residues long. Between the trimmed V and J ends, which lost 6 bases and 2 bases, there was a span of 13 bases.